This T cell receptor (beta chain) is from a study of T cells in Graves' hyperthyroidism and ophthalmopathy. Turning to the study itself: Specimen type is peripheral blood, collected at initial diagnosis prior to any treatment.

Template material for amplifying TCR beta CDR3 regions consisted of RNA transcripts. First-round RT-PCR with HTBI primers amplified the TCR CDR3 region. TCRdb passed the multiplex PCR reads through MiXCR, listing each CDR3 protein once. In the table there are around 340,000 distinct CDR3 sequences, 15% to 20% of which are singletons. This clonotype was observed many times. One base away lies a much larger clone, so this may be a sequencing read error. The V and J ends lost 0 bases and 0 bases respectively, with 14 bases between them. The CDR3 runs 17 residues. The germline V gene has CDR1 MNHEY and CDR2 SVGAGI.

This clonotype was sampled from a woman between 35 and 50 years old with Graves' ophthalmopathy. Sequencing input: blood. V usage is TRBV6-5 and J usage is TRBJ1-1; D is unresolved. The CDR3 coding sequence is TGTGCCAGCAGTTACTCGGTTGCGCCGCCCATGAACACTGAAGCTTTCTTT. It is translated as CASSYSVAPPMNTEAFF.